The following is a T cell receptor beta chain sequence with its context. Treatment reported: randomized to nivolumab then ipilimumab (arm A) or the reverse (arm B). The source of the sample is a study of sequential checkpoint blockade in melanoma. Looking at the study overall: Patients were randomized 1:1 to nivolumab-then-ipilimumab or ipilimumab-then-nivolumab first-line. About 90 pretreatment tumor DNA samples were TCRβ immunosequenced.

Here immunoSEQ multiplex PCR was the method, and the copy in TCRdb shows in-frame clones only, minus some. The data show 810 or so clones, about 24% seen once. The V end was cut by 2 bases, the J end by 6 bases, with 14 bases between. The CDR3 loop spans 15 amino acids. CDR1 and CDR2 from the germline V gene are SGHRS and YFSETQ. The input for sequencing was tumor tissue (inferred from file names), taken from a patient given nivolumab and ipilimumab in sequence. This sequence was found in a human donor with melanoma. The chain recombines TRBV5-1 with TRBJ1-4; tentatively, D is TRBD1 (6 bases). The CDR3 bases are TGCGCCAGCAGCTTAGGACAGATGTGGGATGAAAAACTGTTTTTT. Its protein product is CASSLGQMWDEKLFF.